The 30 T cell receptor beta chains reported below all come from one sample, sequenced in a study of cytomegalovirus exposure and HLA in healthy donors. With 60 Vbeta and 13 Jbeta primers, the PCR was carried out. TCRdb keeps only in-frame clones here, not all; method: immunoSEQ multiplex PCR. The data contain 90,000 to 120,000 clones, under 80% of them singletons. The sample taken for sequencing was PBMCs. Receptors originate from a woman aged 35 to 49 in good health and CMV-seropositive.

This sequence joins TRBV11-3 and TRBJ2-3; 14 bases map to TRBD2. CDR3 length equals 15 residues. V lost 6 bases, J lost 6 bases, and 5 bases stayed unmatched. Germline assignment: CDR1 SGHNT and CDR2 YENEEA. The CDR3 here is CASRRTSGGRDTQYF. Here the CDR3 DNA reads TGTGCCAGCAGACGGACTAGCGGGGGGCGGGATACGCAGTATTTT.

This clone was counted between two and nine times. The V gene is TRBV30, the J gene TRBJ1-5; D gene ambiguous. This CDR3 is built from 13 residues. Germline V CDR1 and CDR2: GTSNPN, SVGIG (reference sequence). Trimming left V 3 bases short and J 6 bases short, with 12 bases between. CDR3 sequence reads: CAWRSKGSQPQHF. The CDR3 nucleotides read TGTGCCTGGAGATCGAAAGGGAGTCAGCCCCAGCATTTT.

The rearrangement links TRBV15 to TRBJ2-5, with D unresolved. Germline V lookup: CDR1 LNHNV, CDR2 YYDKDF (reference sequence). The ends were cut back, 0 bases at V and 5 bases at J, with 4 bases in the middle. The CDR3 extends over 12 amino acids. CDR3 loop: CATSRDRETQYF. CDR3 sequence (DNA): TGTGCCACCAGCAGAGATCGTGAGACCCAGTACTTC.

The V and J genes are TRBV5-1 and TRBJ1-2; no clear D gene. Trimming removed 4 bases at V and 0 bases at J, with 13 bases between. Germline CDR1 is SGHRS and CDR2 is YFSETQ. The CDR3 is 15 amino acids. DNA of the CDR3: TGCGCCAGCAGCCTCAATACCGGTGCTAACTATGGCTACACCTTC. Its translation: CASSLNTGANYGYTF.

This CDR3 is CASSSGQGAYGYTF. DNA for the CDR3: TGTGCCAGCAGTAGTGGCCAGGGCGCCTATGGCTACACCTTC. This chain connects TRBV9 to TRBJ1-2, with D maybe TRBD1 (5 bases). The germline V and J ends were trimmed by 5 bases and 4 bases, with 15 bases remaining between them. The CDR3 runs to 14 residues. Germline V gene sequence: CDR1 SGDLS, CDR2 YYNGEE.

This chain connects TRBV6-5 to TRBJ2-7, with D perhaps TRBD1 (5 bases). This CDR3 has 14 amino acids. The germline V gene encodes CDR1 MNHEY and CDR2 SVGAGI. The V gene lost 0 bases and the J gene lost 4 bases, with 10 bases spanning the gap. Written as DNA, the CDR3 is TGTGCCAGCAGTTACTCGCAGGGCGGATACGAGCAGTACTTC. This gives the protein CASSYSQGGYEQYF.

This clone is a singleton in its sample. V is TRBV7-3 and J is TRBJ1-1; 8 positions match TRBD1. After removal of 2 bases from V and 7 bases from J, the junction contained 9 bases not matched to a gene. There are 15 residues in the CDR3. The germline CDR1 and CDR2 sequences are SGHTA and FQGTGA. The DNA of the CDR3 is TGTGCCAGCAGCTTATTCGCCCGGACAGGGTTTGAAGCTTTCTTT. Its translation is CASSLFARTGFEAFF.

This chain uses TRBV10-3 with TRBJ2-7, with TRBD1 matching over 8 bases. CDR3 length: 15 amino acids. V lost 6 bases and J lost 4; bases outside the gene matches: 11. Germline loops: CDR1 ENHRY, CDR2 SYGVKD. The CDR3 bases are TGTGCCATCAGCCCGGGACAGGTGGGGCCTTACGAGCAGTACTTC. Translation: CAISPGQVGPYEQYF.

This clone was detected only a few times. V and J are TRBV30 and TRBJ1-2; TRBD1 matches 8 bases. The CDR3 loop spans 15 amino acids. J gave up 1 base and V 3 bases, and 7 bases lay outside the gene matches. CDR1 and CDR2 from the germline V gene are GTSNPN and SVGIG (reference sequence). CDR3 in DNA: TGTGCCTGGAGGCCCCAGGGGGCGAATAACTATGGCTACACCTTC. This sequence encodes CAWRPQGANNYGYTF.

Only one count was recorded for this clone. The chain has TRBV5-1 and TRBJ2-2; tentative D call: TRBD1 (6 bases). V was pared by 2 bases and J by 9 bases, with 14 bases between. The CDR3 runs 14 residues. In germline, CDR1 is SGHRS, CDR2 YFSETQ. Here the CDR3 DNA reads TGCGCCAGCAGCTTAACAGGGAAGGACTGGGAGCTGTTTTTT. Translated, it gives CASSLTGKDWELFF.

The chain has TRBV5-1 and TRBJ2-6; D possibly corresponds to TRBD1 (5 bases). The ends were cut back, 1 base at V and 4 bases at J, with 12 bases in the middle. Germline CDR1 SGHRS, CDR2 YFSETQ. CDR3 length equals 16 residues. The CDR3 DNA reads as TGCGCCAGCAGCTTGATTCCAGGGCTGGGGGCCAACGTCCTGACTTTC. This encodes CASSLIPGLGANVLTF.

The table lists this clone with a few counts. The chain couples TRBV7-8 to TRBJ1-3, with unresolved D. Trimming left V 4 bases short and J 0 bases short, with 10 bases between. Germline V gene data show CDR1 as SGHVS and CDR2 as FQNEAQ. The CDR3 length is 15 residues. Here the CDR3 reads CASSSTVNSGNTIYF. CDR3 coding DNA: TGTGCCAGCAGCTCAACAGTGAACTCTGGAAACACCATATATTTT.

This clone was counted a single time. CDR3 residues: CASSIDRGYEQYF. The CDR3, as DNA: TGTGCCAGTAGTATAGATCGGGGGTACGAGCAGTACTTC. The chain has TRBV19 and TRBJ2-7, with a possible D match to TRBD2 (6 bases). CDR1 and CDR2 from the germline V gene are LNHDA and SQIVND (reference sequence). Deletions cut 0 bases from V and 4 bases from J, with 7 bases between. The CDR3 covers 13 residues.

The V and J genes are TRBV4-3 and TRBJ2-2; TRBD2 matches 8 bases. V lost 0 bases and J lost 2; bases outside the gene matches: 8. CDR1 LGHNA and CDR2 YSLEER come from the germline V gene. This CDR3 is built from 18 residues. This CDR3 reads CASSQDGEGLVNTGELFF. The CDR3 DNA follows: TGCGCCAGCAGCCAAGATGGCGAGGGACTAGTTAACACCGGGGAGCTGTTTTTT.

This rearrangement joins TRBV28 to TRBJ2-3; perhaps TRBD2 as D (6 bases). The CDR3 runs 13 residues. The V and J ends lost 10 bases and 4 bases respectively, with 15 bases between them. Germline V CDR1 and CDR2: MDHEN, SYDVKM. CDR3 residues: CATDSTGADTQYF. The CDR3 coding sequence is TGTGCCACCGATAGCACGGGGGCAGATACGCAGTATTTT.

The V call is TRBV4-2, the J call TRBJ2-3, with 13 bases that match TRBD2. The J segment lost 2 bases and the V segment lost 5 bases, leaving 7 bases of the junction unmatched. Germline CDR1 and CDR2: LGHNA and YNFKEQ. The CDR3 has 17 amino acids. In DNA, the CDR3 is TGTGCCAGCAGCAGTACCGGGACTAGCGGGAACACAGATACGCAGTATTTT. Its translation is CASSSTGTSGNTDTQYF.

The chain links TRBV6-5 to TRBJ1-1, with unresolved D. The length of the CDR3 is 14 residues. V lost 2 bases, J lost 2 bases, and 9 bases lay in between. Germline CDR1 MNHEY, CDR2 SVGAGI. As DNA, the CDR3 is TGTGCCAGCAGTTACGCCCCGGGAAACACTGAAGCTTTCTTT. Encoded protein: CASSYAPGNTEAFF.

About this clone itself: A junction boundary mismatches the germline segment, possibly from a read error. As DNA, the CDR3 is TGTGCCAGCAGCCCAATAGGGGCAGGCCAATTT. It translates to CASSPIGAGQF. The rearrangement links TRBV7-9 to TRBJ1-1; D possibly corresponds to TRBD1 (5 bases). Germline CDR1 SEHNR, CDR2 FQNEAQ (reference sequence). CDR3 size: 11 residues.

In the case of this clone: At one end the junction does not follow the germline gene, possibly because of a read error. Other DNA sequences from this sample encode an identical CDR3 as well. The chain employs TRBV30 and TRBJ1-3; D is undetermined. The CDR3 totals 12 residues. Germline-derived CDR1 and CDR2 are GTSNPN and SVGIG (reference sequence). The CDR3 DNA follows: TGCGCCTGGAGCCCGAGCGGAAACACCATATATTTT. It specifies CAWSPSGNTIYF.

The CDR3 nucleotides are TGTGCCATCAGGGGAGGACAGGGGAACACTGAAGCTTTCTTT. This gives the protein CAIRGGQGNTEAFF. The chain uses TRBV10-3 and TRBJ1-1; TRBD1 matches at 8 bases. Germline V gene data show CDR1 as ENHRY and CDR2 as SYGVKD. With V trimmed by 6 bases and J by 1 base, 4 bases remained unmatched. This CDR3 comprises 14 residues.

The V gene is TRBV18, the J gene TRBJ1-2; possibly TRBD1 for D (6 bases). The germline V gene encodes CDR1 KGHSH and CDR2 LQKENI. V was cut by 0 bases and J by 8 bases, with 13 bases left in between. The CDR3 spans 14 residues. DNA of the CDR3: TGTGCCAGCTCACCACCATCGGGGGGCAAGGGCTACACCTTC. Translated, it gives CASSPPSGGKGYTF.

The chain carries TRBV2 and TRBJ1-1, with 8 bases lining up with TRBD1. The CDR3 is 16 amino acids. The junction had 10 bases not matched to a gene; V was cut back by 7 bases and J by 0 bases. The V gene's germline CDR1 is SNHLY and CDR2 FYNNEI. The CDR3 reads CASIEGRTGLNTEAFF. The CDR3 bases are TGTGCCAGCATCGAGGGACGGACAGGGCTGAACACTGAAGCTTTCTTT.

The chain couples TRBV11-2 to TRBJ2-1; a weak D match, TRBD1 (6 bases). V was pared by 3 bases and J by 5 bases, with 14 bases between. This CDR3 has 15 residues. Germline V gene data show CDR1 as SGHAT and CDR2 as FQNNGV. CDR3 protein: CASSLTGSLNNEQFF. In DNA, the CDR3 is TGTGCCAGCAGCTTGACAGGCTCTCTTAACAATGAGCAGTTCTTC.

The V gene is TRBV5-1, the J gene TRBJ2-1, with TRBD2 matching over 14 bases. V gave up 4 bases and J gave up 15 bases; unmatched junction bases: 12. Germline V gives CDR1 SGHRS, CDR2 YFSETQ. The CDR3 runs 15 residues. The CDR3 DNA is TGCGCCAGCAGCACCGGGACTAGCGGGGGAACAGGCTGGTTCTTC. Translation: CASSTGTSGGTGWFF.

The chain carries TRBV15 and TRBJ1-1, with D perhaps TRBD1 (5 bases). There are 15 residues in the CDR3. Germline-derived CDR1 and CDR2 are LNHNV and YYDKDF (reference sequence). Trimming left V 5 bases short and J 0 bases short, with 13 bases between. The CDR3 DNA sequence: TGTGCCACCAGCCTTGGGGGGGGAATGAACACTGAAGCTTTCTTT. Its translation: CATSLGGGMNTEAFF.

This chain links TRBV27 with TRBJ2-7, with D uncertain. Trimming left V 4 bases short and J 3 bases short, with 4 bases between. CDR3 length: 11 residues. Germline loops: CDR1 MNHEY, CDR2 SMNVEV (reference sequence). Written as DNA, the CDR3 is TGTGCCAGCAGTTCCTACTACGAGCAGTACTTC. Amino acids: CASSSYYEQYF.

The chain employs TRBV6-1 and TRBJ1-6, with D possibly being TRBD1 (5 bases). Looked up from germline, CDR1 is MNHNS and CDR2 is SASEGT. Trimming stripped 7 bases from V and 2 bases from J, with 9 bases between. The CDR3 is made up of 14 amino acids. CDR3 sequence: CASTRQPYNSPLHF. CDR3 bases: TGTGCCAGCACCCGACAGCCCTATAATTCACCCCTCCACTTT.

This rearrangement joins TRBV6-6 to TRBJ1-4; TRBD1 is a possible D gene (6 bases). V lost 6 bases, J lost 14 bases, and 13 bases lay in between. Germline CDR1 is MNHNY and CDR2 is SVGAGI (reference sequence). The CDR3 contains 11 residues. The CDR3 DNA sequence: TGTGCCAGCAGACGACAGGCCGGGCTGTTTTTT. It codes for CASRRQAGLFF.

The chain is built from TRBV6-1 and TRBJ1-2; the D is unclear. CDR1 is MNHNS, CDR2 SASEGT, per germline. CDR3 length: 14 residues. V lost 2 bases and J 11 bases, leaving 18 bases between the germline ends. The DNA of the CDR3 is TGTGCCAGCAGTGAAATCCTGGGAAGAGCGGGGTACACCTTC. It encodes CASSEILGRAGYTF.

The rearrangement uses TRBV5-6 and TRBJ2-7; D perhaps matches TRBD2 (6 bases). This CDR3 is 13 amino acids long. Trimming stripped 4 bases from V and 6 bases from J, with 14 bases between. The germline V gene encodes CDR1 SGHDT and CDR2 YYEEEE. For the CDR3, the DNA is TGTGCCAGCAGCCCCGGGGGTCGGGGCGAGCAGTACTTC. This gives the protein CASSPGGRGEQYF.